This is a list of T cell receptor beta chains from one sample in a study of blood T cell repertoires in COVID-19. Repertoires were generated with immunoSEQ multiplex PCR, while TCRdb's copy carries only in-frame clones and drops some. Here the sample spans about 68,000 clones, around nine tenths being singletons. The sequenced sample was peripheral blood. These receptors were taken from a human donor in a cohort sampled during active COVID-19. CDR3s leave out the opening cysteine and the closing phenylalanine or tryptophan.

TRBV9 ASSASQGEQY
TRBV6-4 ASSDGGFSYNEQF
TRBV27 ASSSVRGSSYNSPLH
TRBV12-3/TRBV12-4 ASSLTGNTEAF
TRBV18 ASSRDSHEDTQY
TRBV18 ASSTGGRFEQY
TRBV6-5 ASSYGGLAGYNEQF
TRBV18 ASSPSGSNQPQH
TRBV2 ASSARGLQETQY
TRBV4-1 ASSQERQGAPGANVLT
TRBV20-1 SASLRPGGSNQPQH
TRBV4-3 ASSQSGGYNQPQH
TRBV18 ASSPWDSLYGYT
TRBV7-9 ASSLFQGYT
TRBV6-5 ASPPQGADSPLH
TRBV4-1 ASSPSSPRGVQETQY
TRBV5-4 ASSLRFGQGGGGELF
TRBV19 ASSPRQGSYEQY
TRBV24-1 ATRAAANSPLH
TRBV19 ASSMREIYNEQF
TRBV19 ACGFRDRERSNYGYT
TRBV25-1 ASSEGVGTGYGYT
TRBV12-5 ASETDGETQY
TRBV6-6 ASSTTGTAYGYT
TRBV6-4 ASSRDRGRDTEAF
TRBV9 ASSTGFTEAF
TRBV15 ATSRDRGGEKLF
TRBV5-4 ASSSGGGTSAAQH
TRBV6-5 ASSLAGANTEAF
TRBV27 ASSLANNQPQH
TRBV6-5 ASNDMRVVTEAF
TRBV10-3 AISELEGDRGYFTQY
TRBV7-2 ASSRRSGEDRDTQY
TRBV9 ASSIQGNSPLH
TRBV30 AWSVLVMNTEAF
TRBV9 ASSAGASGEGEQY
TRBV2 ASKQGGLSSYEQY
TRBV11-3 ASSRTGAGEQF
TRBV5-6 ASSRGQKPGGNTIY
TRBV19 ASSRSGGAFVTGVQETQY
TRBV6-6 ASSYQRGAGTDTQY
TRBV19 ASSTSGGEQF
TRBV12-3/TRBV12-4 ASSLIREAF
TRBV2 ASSEIQSTGELF
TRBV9 ASSVAVTSGETQY
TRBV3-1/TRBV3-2 ASSPFGGRQYSTDTQY
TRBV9 ASSVGTGLPDTQY
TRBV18 ASSPGSGVPYEQY
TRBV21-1 ASTLRDRDGTGELF
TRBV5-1 ASSILPGYEQY
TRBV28 ASSQTFYEQY
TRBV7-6 ASSLGPSGEKTQY
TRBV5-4 ASSFGGGRGDTQY
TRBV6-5 ASRATGGNQPQH
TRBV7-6 ASSLLAEETQY
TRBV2 AGDLQGQGSTGELF
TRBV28 ASSLLGRQGGTDTQY